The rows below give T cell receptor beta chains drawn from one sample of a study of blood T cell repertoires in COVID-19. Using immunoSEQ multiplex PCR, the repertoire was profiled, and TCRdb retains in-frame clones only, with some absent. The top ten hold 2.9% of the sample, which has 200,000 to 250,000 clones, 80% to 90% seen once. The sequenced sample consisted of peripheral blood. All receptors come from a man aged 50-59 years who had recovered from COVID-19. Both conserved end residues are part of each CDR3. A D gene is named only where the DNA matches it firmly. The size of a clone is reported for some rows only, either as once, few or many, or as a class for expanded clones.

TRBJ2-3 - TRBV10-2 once CASSGGSTDTQYF TGCGCCAGCAGTGGGGGCTCTACAGATACGCAGTATTTT
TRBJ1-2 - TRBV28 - CASGINRVYGYTF TGTGCCAGCGGAATTAACAGGGTCTATGGCTACACCTTC
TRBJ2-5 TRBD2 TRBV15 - CATSRELGWLAEQETQYF TGTGCCACCAGCAGAGAGTTAGGTTGGCTAGCGGAACAAGAGACCCAGTACTTC
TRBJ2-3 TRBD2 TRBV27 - CASSFSGGASGPDTQYF TGTGCCAGCAGTTTCAGCGGGGGGGCTTCGGGGCCAGATACGCAGTATTTT
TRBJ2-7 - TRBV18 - CASSPRTDSSYEQYF TGTGCCAGCTCACCCCGGACTGACTCTTCCTACGAGCAGTACTTC
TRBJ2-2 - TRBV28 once CASGRQFTGELFF TGTGCCAGCGGCCGACAGTTCACCGGGGAGCTGTTTTTT
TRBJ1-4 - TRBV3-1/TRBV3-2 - CASRPVSNEKLFF TGTGCCAGCAGGCCAGTCTCTAATGAAAAACTGTTTTTT
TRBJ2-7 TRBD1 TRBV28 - CASSLRQGSYEQYF TGTGCCAGCAGCCTAAGACAGGGCTCCTACGAGCAGTACTTC
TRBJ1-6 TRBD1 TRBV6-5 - CASSYWDRVEDSPLHF TGTGCCAGCAGTTACTGGGACAGGGTTGAAGATTCACCCCTCCACTTT
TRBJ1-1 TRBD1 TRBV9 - CASSPGTGRGTEAFF TGTGCCAGCAGCCCTGGGACAGGGCGGGGCACTGAAGCTTTCTTT
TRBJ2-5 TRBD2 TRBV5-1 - CASSVASSGSGQETQYF TGCGCCAGCAGCGTAGCGAGTAGCGGGAGTGGGCAAGAGACCCAGTACTTC
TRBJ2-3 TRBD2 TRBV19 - CASSISTSGSADTQYF TGTGCCAGTAGTATATCGACTAGCGGGAGTGCAGATACGCAGTATTTT
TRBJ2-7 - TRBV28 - CASRPTGRSYEQYF TGTGCCAGCAGGCCTACGGGTCGCTCCTACGAGCAGTACTTC
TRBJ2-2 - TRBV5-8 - CASRSGSGLSTGELFF TGTGCCAGCAGGTCGGGATCCGGGTTGAGCACCGGGGAGCTGTTTTTT
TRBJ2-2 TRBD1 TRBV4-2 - CASSQDGTGVVTGELFF TGTGCCAGCAGCCAAGATGGGACAGGGGTTGTCACCGGGGAGCTGTTTTTT
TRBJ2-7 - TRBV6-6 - CASSPADRSGEQYF TGTGCCAGCAGCCCAGCGGACAGATCGGGCGAGCAGTACTTC
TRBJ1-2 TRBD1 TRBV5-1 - CASRLTGTNYGYTF TGCGCCAGCAGACTGACAGGGACTAACTATGGCTACACCTTC
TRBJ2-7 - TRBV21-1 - CASSKQTSGSHEQYF TGTGCCAGCAGCAAACAGACTAGCGGTAGCCACGAGCAGTACTTC
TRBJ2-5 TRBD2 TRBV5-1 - CASSFASGKETQYF TGCGCCAGCAGCTTTGCTAGCGGGAAAGAGACCCAGTACTTC
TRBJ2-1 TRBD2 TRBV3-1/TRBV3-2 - CASSQDTLAGGSYNEQFF TGTGCCAGCAGCCAAGACACTCTAGCGGGGGGGTCCTACAATGAGCAGTTCTTC
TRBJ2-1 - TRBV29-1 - CSVEDRDYNEQFF TGCAGCGTTGAAGACCGGGACTACAATGAGCAGTTCTTC
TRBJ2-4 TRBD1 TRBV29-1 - CSDGQGARRYVAKNIQYF TGCAGCGACGGACAGGGGGCGAGGAGGTATGTGGCCAAAAACATTCAGTACTTC
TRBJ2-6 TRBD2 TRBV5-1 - CASSIGLAPSSGANVLTF TGCGCCAGCAGCATTGGACTAGCGCCGAGCTCTGGGGCCAACGTCCTGACTTTC
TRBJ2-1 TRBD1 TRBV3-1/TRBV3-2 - CASSYDRASMQFF TGTGCCAGCAGTTATGACAGGGCGTCTATGCAGTTCTTC
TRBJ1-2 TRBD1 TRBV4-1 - CASSQDLTGSGYGYTF TGCGCCAGCAGCCAAGATTTGACAGGGTCCGGCTATGGCTACACCTTC
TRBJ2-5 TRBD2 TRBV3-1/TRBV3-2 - CASSPPGKIAGGSQETQYF TGTGCCAGCAGCCCTCCAGGCAAGATAGCGGGAGGGTCGCAAGAGACCCAGTACTTC
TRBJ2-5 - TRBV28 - CASSLSFQETQYF TGTGCCAGCAGTTTAAGCTTCCAAGAGACCCAGTACTTC